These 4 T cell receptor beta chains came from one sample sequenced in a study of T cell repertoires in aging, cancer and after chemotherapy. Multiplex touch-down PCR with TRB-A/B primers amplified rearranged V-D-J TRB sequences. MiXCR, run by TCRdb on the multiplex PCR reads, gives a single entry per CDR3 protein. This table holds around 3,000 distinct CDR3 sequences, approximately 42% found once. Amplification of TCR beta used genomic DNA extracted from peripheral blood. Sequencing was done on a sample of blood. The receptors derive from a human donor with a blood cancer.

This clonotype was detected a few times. The CDR3 DNA follows: TGTGCCAGCTCACTTAGGGGGGGAGCGGATTCACCCCTCCACTTT. Its translation: CASSLRGGADSPLHF. The chain combines TRBV18 with TRBJ1-6; a possible D gene is TRBD1 (6 bases). Germline V gives CDR1 KGHSH, CDR2 LQKENI. The V gene lost 4 bases and the J gene lost 8 bases, with 15 bases spanning the gap. The CDR3 has 15 amino acids.

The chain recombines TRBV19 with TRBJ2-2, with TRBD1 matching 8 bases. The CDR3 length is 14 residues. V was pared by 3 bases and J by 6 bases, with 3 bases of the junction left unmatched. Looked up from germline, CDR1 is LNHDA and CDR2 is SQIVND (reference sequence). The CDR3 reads CASSIQDRAGELFF. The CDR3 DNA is TGTGCCAGTAGTATTCAGGACAGGGCCGGGGAGCTGTTTTTT.

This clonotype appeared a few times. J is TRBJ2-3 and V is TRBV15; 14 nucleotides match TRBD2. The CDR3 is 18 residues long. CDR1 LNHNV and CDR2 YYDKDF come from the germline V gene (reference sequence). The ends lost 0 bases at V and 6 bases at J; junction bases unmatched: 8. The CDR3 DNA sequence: TGTGCCACCAGCAGAGATAGGGGTAGGACTAGCGGGAGGGATACGCAGTATTTT. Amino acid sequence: CATSRDRGRTSGRDTQYF.

This CDR3 reads CASSYRNRGRYTGELFF. The CDR3 bases are TGTGCCAGCAGTTACAGAAACAGGGGACGGTACACCGGGGAGCTGTTTTTT. The genes are TRBV27 and TRBJ2-2; 7 nucleotides match TRBD1. The CDR3 sequence is 17 residues long. Germline V gene lookup returns CDR1 MNHEY and CDR2 SMNVEV (reference sequence). V was clipped by 4 bases and J by 3 bases; unmatched bases: 11.